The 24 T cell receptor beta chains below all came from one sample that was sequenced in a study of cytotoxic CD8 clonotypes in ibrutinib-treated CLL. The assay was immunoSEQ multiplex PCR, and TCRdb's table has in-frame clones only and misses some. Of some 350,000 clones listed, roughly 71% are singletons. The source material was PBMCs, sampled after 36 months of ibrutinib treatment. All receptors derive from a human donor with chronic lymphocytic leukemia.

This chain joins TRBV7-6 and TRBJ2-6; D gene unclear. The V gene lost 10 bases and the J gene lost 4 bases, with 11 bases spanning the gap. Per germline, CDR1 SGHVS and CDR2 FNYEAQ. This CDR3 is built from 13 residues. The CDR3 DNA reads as TGTGCCACCAGATTCGGCGGGGCCAACGTCCTGACTTTC. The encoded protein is CATRFGGANVLTF.

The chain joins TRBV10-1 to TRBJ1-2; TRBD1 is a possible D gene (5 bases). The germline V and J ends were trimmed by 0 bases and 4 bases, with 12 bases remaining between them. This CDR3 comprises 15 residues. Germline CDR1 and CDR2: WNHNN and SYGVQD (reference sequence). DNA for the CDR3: TGCGCCAGCAGTGAGTCTCTGGGGGTTCGCTATGGCTACACCTTC. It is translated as CASSESLGVRYGYTF.

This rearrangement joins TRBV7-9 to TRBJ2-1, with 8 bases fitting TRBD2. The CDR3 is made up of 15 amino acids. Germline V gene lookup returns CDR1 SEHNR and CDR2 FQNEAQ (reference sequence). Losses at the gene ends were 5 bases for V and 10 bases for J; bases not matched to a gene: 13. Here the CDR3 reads CASSQTGLEWPEQFF. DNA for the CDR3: TGTGCCAGCAGCCAGACGGGACTAGAGTGGCCAGAGCAGTTCTTC.

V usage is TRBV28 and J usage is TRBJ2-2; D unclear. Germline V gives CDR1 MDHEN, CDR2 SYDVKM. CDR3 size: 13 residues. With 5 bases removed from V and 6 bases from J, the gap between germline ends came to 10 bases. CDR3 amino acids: CASSPVGAGELFF. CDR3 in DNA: TGTGCCAGCAGTCCCGTTGGGGCCGGGGAGCTGTTTTTT. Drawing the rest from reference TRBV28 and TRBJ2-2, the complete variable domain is DVKVTQSSRYLVKRTGEKVFLECVQDMDHENMFWYRQDPGLGLRLIYFSYDVKMKEKGDIPEGYSVSREKKERFSLILESASTNQTSMYLCASSPVGAGELFFGEGSRLTVL.

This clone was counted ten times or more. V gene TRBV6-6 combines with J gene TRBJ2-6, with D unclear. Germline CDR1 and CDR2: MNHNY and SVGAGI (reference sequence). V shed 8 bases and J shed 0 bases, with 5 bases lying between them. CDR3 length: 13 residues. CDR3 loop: CASSDSGANVLTF. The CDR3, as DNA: TGTGCCAGCTCGGACTCTGGGGCCAACGTCCTGACTTTC.

Here the CDR3 reads CASSVSQREGPRNEQFF. In nucleotides, the CDR3 is TGTGCCAGCAGCGTATCCCAGCGGGAGGGCCCTCGCAATGAGCAGTTCTTC. The rearrangement links TRBV9 to TRBJ2-1; TRBD2 matches at 10 bases. Per germline, CDR1 SGDLS and CDR2 YYNGEE. J was trimmed by 6 bases and V by 1 base; bases with no gene match: 10. The CDR3 is 17 residues long.

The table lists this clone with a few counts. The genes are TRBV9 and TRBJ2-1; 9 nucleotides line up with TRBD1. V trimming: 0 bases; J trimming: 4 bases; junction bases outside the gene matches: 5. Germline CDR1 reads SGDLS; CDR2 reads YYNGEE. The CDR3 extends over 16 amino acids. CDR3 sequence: CASSVVTGQGYNEQFF. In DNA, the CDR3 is TGTGCCAGCAGCGTAGTGACTGGACAGGGGTACAATGAGCAGTTCTTC.

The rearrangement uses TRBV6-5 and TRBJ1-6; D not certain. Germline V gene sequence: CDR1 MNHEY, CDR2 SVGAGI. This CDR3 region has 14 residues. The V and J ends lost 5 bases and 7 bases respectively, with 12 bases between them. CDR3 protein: CASSNRVGNSPLHF. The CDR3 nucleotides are TGTGCCAGCAGTAACCGGGTGGGAAATTCACCCCTCCACTTT.

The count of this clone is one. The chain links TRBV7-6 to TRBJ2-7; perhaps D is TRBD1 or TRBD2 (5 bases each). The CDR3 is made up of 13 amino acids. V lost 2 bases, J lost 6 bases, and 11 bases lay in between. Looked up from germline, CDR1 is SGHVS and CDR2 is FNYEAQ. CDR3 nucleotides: TGTGCCAGCAGCTTATATGAGGGGTCCGAGCAGTACTTC. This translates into CASSLYEGSEQYF.

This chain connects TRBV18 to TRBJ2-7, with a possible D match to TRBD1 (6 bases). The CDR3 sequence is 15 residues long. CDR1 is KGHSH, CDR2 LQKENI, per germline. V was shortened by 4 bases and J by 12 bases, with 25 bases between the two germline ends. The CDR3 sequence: CASSLGRTEATIRYF. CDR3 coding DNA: TGTGCCAGCTCACTTGGACGGACAGAAGCGACAATTAGGTACTTC.

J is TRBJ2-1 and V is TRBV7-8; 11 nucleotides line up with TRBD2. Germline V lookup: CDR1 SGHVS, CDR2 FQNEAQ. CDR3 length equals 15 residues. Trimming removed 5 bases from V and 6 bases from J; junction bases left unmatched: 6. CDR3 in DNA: TGTGCCAGCAGCCCGCTAGCGGGAGGAGGCAATGAGCAGTTCTTC. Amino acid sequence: CASSPLAGGGNEQFF.

The CDR3, as DNA: TGTGCCAGCAGCGTTGATTATTTGGGGGGCCAAGAGACCCAGTACTTC. It encodes CASSVDYLGGQETQYF. The rearrangement uses TRBV9 and TRBJ2-5; a possible D gene is TRBD2 (6 bases). The germline V and J ends were trimmed by 2 bases and 1 base, with 15 bases remaining between them. Germline CDR1 reads SGDLS; CDR2 reads YYNGEE. The CDR3 runs 16 residues. Using reference TRBV9 and TRBJ2-5 for the parts outside the CDR3, the full variable domain is DSGVTQTPKHLITATGQRVTLRCSPRSGDLSVYWYQQSLDQGLQFLIQYYNGEERAKGNILERFSAQQFPDLHSELNLSSLELGDSALYFCASSVDYLGGQETQYFGPGTRLLVL.

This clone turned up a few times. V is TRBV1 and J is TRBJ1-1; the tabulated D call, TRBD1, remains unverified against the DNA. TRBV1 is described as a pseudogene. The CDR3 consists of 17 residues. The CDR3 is CTSSHPGQGLGTTEAFF. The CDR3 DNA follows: TGCACCAGCAGCCATCCGGGACAGGGGTTGGGGACCACTGAAGCTTTCTTT.

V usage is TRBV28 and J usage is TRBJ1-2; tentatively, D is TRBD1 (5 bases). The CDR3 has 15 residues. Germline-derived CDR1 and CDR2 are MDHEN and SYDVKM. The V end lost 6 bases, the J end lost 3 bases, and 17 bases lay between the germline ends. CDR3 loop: CASSPRQGYYYGYTF. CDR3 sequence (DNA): TGTGCCAGCAGCCCGCGTCAGGGTTATTACTATGGCTACACCTTC.

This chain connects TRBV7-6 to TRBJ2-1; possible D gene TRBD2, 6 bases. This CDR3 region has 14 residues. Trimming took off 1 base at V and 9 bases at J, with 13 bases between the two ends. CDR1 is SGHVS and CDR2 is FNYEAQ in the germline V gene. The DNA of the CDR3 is TGTGCCAGCAGCTTAGTCTTAGCCGGGGGTGAGCAGTTCTTC. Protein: CASSLVLAGGEQFF.

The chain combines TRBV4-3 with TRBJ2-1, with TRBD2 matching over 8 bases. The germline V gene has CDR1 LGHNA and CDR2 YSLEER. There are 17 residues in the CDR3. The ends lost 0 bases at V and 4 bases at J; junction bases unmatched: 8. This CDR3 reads CASSQDPRLASYNEQFF. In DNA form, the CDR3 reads TGCGCCAGCAGCCAAGACCCAAGACTAGCGTCGTACAATGAGCAGTTCTTC.

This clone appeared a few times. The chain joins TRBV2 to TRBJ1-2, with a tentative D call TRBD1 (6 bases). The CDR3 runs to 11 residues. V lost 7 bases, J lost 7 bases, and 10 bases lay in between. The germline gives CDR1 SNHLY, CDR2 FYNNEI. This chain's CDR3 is CASIRGRGYTF. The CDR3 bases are TGTGCCAGCATCAGGGGACGTGGCTACACCTTC.

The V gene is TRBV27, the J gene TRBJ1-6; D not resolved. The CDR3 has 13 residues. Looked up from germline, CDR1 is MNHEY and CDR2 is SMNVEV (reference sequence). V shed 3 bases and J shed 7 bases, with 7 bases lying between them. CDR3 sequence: CASSLRENSPLHF. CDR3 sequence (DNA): TGTGCCAGCAGTTTGAGGGAAAATTCACCCCTCCACTTT.

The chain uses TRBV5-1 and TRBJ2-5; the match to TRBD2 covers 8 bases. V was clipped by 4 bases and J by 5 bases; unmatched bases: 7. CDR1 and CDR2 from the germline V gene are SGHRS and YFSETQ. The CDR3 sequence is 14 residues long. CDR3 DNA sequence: TGCGCCAGCAGCCCCGATCCGGGAGGGGAGACCCAGTACTTC. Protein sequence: CASSPDPGGETQYF.

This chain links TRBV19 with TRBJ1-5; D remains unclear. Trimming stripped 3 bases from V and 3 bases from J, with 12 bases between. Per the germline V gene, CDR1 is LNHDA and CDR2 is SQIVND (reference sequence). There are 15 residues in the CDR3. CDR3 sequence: CASSMGRHPNQPQHF. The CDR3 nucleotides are TGTGCCAGTAGTATGGGGAGACACCCCAATCAGCCCCAGCATTTT.

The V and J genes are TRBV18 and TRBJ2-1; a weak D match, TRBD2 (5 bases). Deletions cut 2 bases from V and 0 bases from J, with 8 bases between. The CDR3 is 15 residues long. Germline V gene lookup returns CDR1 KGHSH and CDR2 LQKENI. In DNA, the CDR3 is TGTGCCAGCTCACCAGAGCGGAGCTCCTACAATGAGCAGTTCTTC. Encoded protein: CASSPERSSYNEQFF.

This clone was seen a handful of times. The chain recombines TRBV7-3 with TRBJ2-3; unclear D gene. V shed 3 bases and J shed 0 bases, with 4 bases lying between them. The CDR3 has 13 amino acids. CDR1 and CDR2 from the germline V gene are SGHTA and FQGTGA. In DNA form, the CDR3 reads TGTGCCAGCAGCTTCGGGAGCACAGATACGCAGTATTTT. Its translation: CASSFGSTDTQYF.

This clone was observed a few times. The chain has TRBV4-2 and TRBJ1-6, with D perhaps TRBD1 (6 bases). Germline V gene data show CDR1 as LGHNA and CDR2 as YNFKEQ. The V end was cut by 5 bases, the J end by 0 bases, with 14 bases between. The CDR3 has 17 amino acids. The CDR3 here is CASSKTGTRSYNSPLHF. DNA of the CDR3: TGTGCCAGCAGCAAGACAGGTACCCGCTCCTATAATTCACCCCTCCACTTT.

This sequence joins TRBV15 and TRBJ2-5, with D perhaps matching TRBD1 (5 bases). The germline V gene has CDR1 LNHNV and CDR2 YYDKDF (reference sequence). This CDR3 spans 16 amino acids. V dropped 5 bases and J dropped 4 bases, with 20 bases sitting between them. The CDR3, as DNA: TGTGCCACCAGCTTCCGGATGGGGCCAAGGGGAGAGACCCAGTACTTC. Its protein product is CATSFRMGPRGETQYF.